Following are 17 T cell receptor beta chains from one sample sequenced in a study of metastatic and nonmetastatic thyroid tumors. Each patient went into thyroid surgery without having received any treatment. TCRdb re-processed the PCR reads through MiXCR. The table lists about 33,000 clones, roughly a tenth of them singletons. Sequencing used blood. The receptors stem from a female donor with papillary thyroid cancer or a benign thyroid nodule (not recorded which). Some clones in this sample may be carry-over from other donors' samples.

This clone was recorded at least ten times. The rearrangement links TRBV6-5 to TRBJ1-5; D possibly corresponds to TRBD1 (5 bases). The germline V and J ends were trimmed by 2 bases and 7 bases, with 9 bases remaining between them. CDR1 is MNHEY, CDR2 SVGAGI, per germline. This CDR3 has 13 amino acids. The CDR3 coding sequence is TGTGCCAGCAGTTACGACGGGGCCCAGCCCCAGCATTTT. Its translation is CASSYDGAQPQHF.

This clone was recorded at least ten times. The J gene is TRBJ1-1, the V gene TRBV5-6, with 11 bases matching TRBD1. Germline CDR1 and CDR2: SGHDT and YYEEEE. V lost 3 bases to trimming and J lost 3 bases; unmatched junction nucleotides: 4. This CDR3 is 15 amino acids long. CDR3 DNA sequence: TGTGCCAGCAGCTCAACGGGACAGGGGGACACTGAAGCTTTCTTT. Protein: CASSSTGQGDTEAFF.

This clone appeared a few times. The CDR3 coding sequence is TGCGCCAGCAGCATAACTAGCGGGGCAGATACGCAGTATTTT. This codes for CASSITSGADTQYF. The chain links TRBV5-1 to TRBJ2-3, with 10 bases identical to TRBD2. The CDR3 has 14 amino acids. Germline V lookup: CDR1 SGHRS, CDR2 YFSETQ. V was clipped by 4 bases and J by 4 bases; unmatched bases: 3.

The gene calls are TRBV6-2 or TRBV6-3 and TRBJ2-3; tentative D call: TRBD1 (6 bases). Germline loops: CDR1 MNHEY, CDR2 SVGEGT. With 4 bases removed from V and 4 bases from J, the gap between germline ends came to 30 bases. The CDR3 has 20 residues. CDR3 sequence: CASSSRQVGSLSGPPDTQYF. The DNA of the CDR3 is TGTGCCAGCAGTTCCCGACAGGTGGGCTCCTTGAGTGGTCCACCAGATACGCAGTATTTT.

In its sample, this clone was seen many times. The CDR3 here is CATSSGQGAPYEQYF. Written as DNA, the CDR3 is TGTGCCACCAGCAGTGGACAGGGGGCCCCCTACGAGCAGTACTTC. The chain employs TRBV15 and TRBJ2-7; 11 nucleotides line up with TRBD1. The CDR3 contains 15 residues. Germline V gene data show CDR1 as LNHNV and CDR2 as YYDKDF (reference sequence). Trimming at V came to 3 bases and at J to 2 bases, leaving 3 bases not matched to a gene.

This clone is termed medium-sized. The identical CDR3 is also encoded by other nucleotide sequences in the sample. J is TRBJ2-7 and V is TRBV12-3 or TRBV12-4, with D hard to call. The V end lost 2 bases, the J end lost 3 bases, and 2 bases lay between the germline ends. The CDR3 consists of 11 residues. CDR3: CASSLNYEQYF. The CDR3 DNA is TGTGCCAGCAGTTTAAACTACGAGCAGTACTTC.

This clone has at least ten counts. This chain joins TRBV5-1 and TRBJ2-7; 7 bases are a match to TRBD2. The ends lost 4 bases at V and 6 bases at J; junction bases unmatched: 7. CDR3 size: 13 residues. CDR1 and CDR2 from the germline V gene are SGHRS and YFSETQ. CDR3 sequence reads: CASSPGSGGEQYF. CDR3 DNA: TGCGCCAGCAGCCCAGGATCGGGGGGCGAGCAGTACTTC.

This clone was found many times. CDR3 sequence reads: CASSSEAGRGEQYF. The CDR3 region has the DNA TGTGCCAGCAGCTCGGAGGCAGGGCGTGGCGAGCAGTACTTC. This rearrangement joins TRBV11-2 to TRBJ2-7; D possibly matches TRBD1 or TRBD2 (5 bases each). Per the germline V gene, CDR1 is SGHAT and CDR2 is FQNNGV. This CDR3 region has 14 residues. With 4 bases removed from V and 6 bases from J, the gap between germline ends came to 16 bases.

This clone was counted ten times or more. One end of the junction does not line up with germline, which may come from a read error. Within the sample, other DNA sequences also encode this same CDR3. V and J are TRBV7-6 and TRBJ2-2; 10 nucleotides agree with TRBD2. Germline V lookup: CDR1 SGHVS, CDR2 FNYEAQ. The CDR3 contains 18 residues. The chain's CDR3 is CASSPRLEREGRGGELFF. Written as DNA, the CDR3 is TGTGCCAGCAGCCCCCGTCTGGAGCGGGAGGGCCGAGGCGGGGAACTGTTTTTT.

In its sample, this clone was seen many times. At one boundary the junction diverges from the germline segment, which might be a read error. In nucleotides, the CDR3 is TGTGCCAGCAGTGAAACCGCGAGACAGGGGTGGCACTTC. This encodes CASSETARQGWHF. V usage is TRBV2 and J usage is TRBJ2-7; 8 bases are shared with TRBD1. The germline V gene encodes CDR1 SNHLY and CDR2 FYNNEI. The CDR3 is 13 residues long.

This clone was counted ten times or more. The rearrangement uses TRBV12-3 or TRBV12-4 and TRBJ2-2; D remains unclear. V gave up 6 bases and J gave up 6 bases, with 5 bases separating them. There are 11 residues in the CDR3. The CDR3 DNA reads TGTGCCAGCAGGTGGTCCGGGGAGCTGTTTTTT. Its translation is CASRWSGELFF.

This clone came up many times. The chain's CDR3 is CATRPLMVLNEQFF. In nucleotides, the CDR3 is TGTGCCACTAGACCCCTGATGGTACTCAATGAGCAGTTCTTC. This chain connects TRBV27 to TRBJ2-1; D is unclear. CDR1 and CDR2 from the germline V gene are MNHEY and SMNVEV (reference sequence). Between the trimmed V and J ends, which lost 10 bases and 6 bases, there was a span of 19 bases. CDR3 length equals 14 residues.

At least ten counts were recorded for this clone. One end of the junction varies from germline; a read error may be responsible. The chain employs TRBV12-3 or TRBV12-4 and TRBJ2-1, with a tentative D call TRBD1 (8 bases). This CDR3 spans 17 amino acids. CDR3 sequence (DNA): TGTGCCAGCAACGAAACAGGGGGGAGGGGGGTAGGCAATCAGCAGTTCTTC. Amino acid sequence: CASNETGGRGVGNQQFF.

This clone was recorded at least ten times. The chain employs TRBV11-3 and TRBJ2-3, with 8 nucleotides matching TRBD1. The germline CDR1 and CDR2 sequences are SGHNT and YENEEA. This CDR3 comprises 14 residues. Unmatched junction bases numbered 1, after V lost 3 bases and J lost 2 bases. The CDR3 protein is CASSLDRATDTQYF. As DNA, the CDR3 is TGTGCCAGCAGCTTGGACAGGGCCACAGATACGCAGTATTTT.

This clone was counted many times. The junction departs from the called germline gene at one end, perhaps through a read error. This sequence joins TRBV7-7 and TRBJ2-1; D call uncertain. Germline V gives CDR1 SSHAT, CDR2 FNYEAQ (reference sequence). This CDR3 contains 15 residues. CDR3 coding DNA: TGTGCTAGCAGCTTACAGCAATCCCCTTTCAATGAGCAGTTCTTC. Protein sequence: CASSLQQSPFNEQFF.

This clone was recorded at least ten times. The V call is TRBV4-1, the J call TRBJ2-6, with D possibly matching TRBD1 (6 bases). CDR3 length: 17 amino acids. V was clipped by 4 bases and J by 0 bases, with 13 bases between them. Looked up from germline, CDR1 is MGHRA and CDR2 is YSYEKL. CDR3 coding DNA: TGCGCCAGCAGCCCGTTCGACAGGAGCTCTGGGGCCAACGTCCTGACTTTC. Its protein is CASSPFDRSSGANVLTF.

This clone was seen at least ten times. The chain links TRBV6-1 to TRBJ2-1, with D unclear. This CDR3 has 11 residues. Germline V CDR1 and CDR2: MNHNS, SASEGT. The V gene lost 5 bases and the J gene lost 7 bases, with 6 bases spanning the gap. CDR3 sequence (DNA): TGTGCCAGCAGTACGATGAATGAGCAGTTCTTC. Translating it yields CASSTMNEQFF.